The 21 T cell receptor beta chains below come from one sample, sequenced in a study of blood T cell repertoires in COVID-19. Sequenced by immunoSEQ multiplex PCR; TCRdb stores in-frame clones only, minus some. The sample lists some 300,000 clones; roughly 88% were seen once. Sequencing used PBMCs or T cells enriched from blood (not recorded which). The source of these receptors is a woman aged 25 to 39 who had recovered from COVID-19.

The chain joins TRBV18 to TRBJ2-5; 9 bases match TRBD2. Per germline, CDR1 KGHSH and CDR2 LQKENI. This CDR3 is built from 16 residues. V dropped 1 base and J dropped 1; count of bases not matched to a gene: 4. CDR3 DNA: TGTGCCAGCTCACCACGGCTAGCGGGGTCCCAAGAGACCCAGTACTTC. Translation gives CASSPRLAGSQETQYF.

The rearrangement links TRBV5-1 to TRBJ1-6; 9 bases match TRBD1. J was trimmed by 10 bases and V by 4 bases; bases with no gene match: 9. Germline assignment: CDR1 SGHRS and CDR2 YFSETQ. There are 15 residues in the CDR3. The CDR3 loop reads CASSTAGTGYSPLHF. Written as DNA, the CDR3 is TGCGCCAGCAGCACTGCCGGGACAGGGTACTCACCCCTCCACTTT. The full variable domain, in which reference TRBV5-1 and TRBJ1-6 provide the parts outside the CDR3, is KAGVTQTPRYLIKTRGQQVTLSCSPISGHRSVSWYQQTPGQGLQFLFEYFSETQRNKGNFPGRFSGRQFSNSRSEMNVSTLELGDSALYLCASSTAGTGYSPLHFGNGTRLTVT.

This clone occurred once. The chain joins TRBV14 to TRBJ1-1; no definite D call. V was cut by 3 bases and J by 1 base, with 12 bases left in between. Germline loops: CDR1 SGHDN, CDR2 FVKESK. CDR3 length equals 15 residues. The CDR3 DNA follows: TGTGCCAGCAGCCAGGTAGCGATGCCGAACACTGAAGCTTTCTTT. Amino acids: CASSQVAMPNTEAFF.

The chain recombines TRBV3-1 (or the pseudogene TRBV3-2) with TRBJ2-7; 7 bases are shared with TRBD2. The CDR3 extends over 14 amino acids. Germline CDR1 LGHDT, CDR2 YNNKEL (reference sequence). J gave up 3 bases and V 5 bases, and 7 bases lay outside the gene matches. The CDR3 loop reads CASSLGLVGYEQYF. CDR3 bases: TGTGCCAGCAGCTTAGGACTAGTTGGCTACGAGCAGTACTTC.

The rearrangement links TRBV5-5 to TRBJ2-3; tentative D call: TRBD1 (6 bases). Deletions cut 2 bases from V and 5 bases from J, with 12 bases between. Germline assignment: CDR1 SGHKS and CDR2 YYEKEE (reference sequence). The CDR3 length is 14 residues. The CDR3 here is CASSFLEGVDTQYF. In nucleotides, the CDR3 is TGTGCCAGCAGCTTCCTAGAGGGGGTAGATACGCAGTATTTT.

The V and J genes are TRBV5-1 and TRBJ1-4; 7 nucleotides line up with TRBD1. The CDR3 consists of 16 residues. J was trimmed by 7 bases and V by 0 bases; bases with no gene match: 9. The germline gives CDR1 SGHRS, CDR2 YFSETQ. The CDR3 is CASSLAWQGGREKLFF. As DNA, the CDR3 is TGCGCCAGCAGCTTGGCCTGGCAGGGGGGACGTGAAAAACTGTTTTTT.

The J gene is TRBJ1-5, the V gene TRBV19; D remains unclear. With 2 bases removed from V and 2 bases from J, the gap between germline ends came to 7 bases. The CDR3 length is 14 residues. CDR1 LNHDA and CDR2 SQIVND come from the germline V gene (reference sequence). CDR3 in amino acids: CASSIREGNQPQHF. CDR3 DNA: TGTGCCAGTAGTATACGGGAGGGCAATCAGCCCCAGCATTTT.

This clone appeared a few times. The chain combines TRBV27 with TRBJ1-2; D gene unclear. Trimming left V 3 bases short and J 1 base short, with 12 bases between. Germline CDR1 and CDR2: MNHEY and SMNVEV (reference sequence). This CDR3 has 15 residues. CDR3 coding DNA: TGTGCCAGCAGTTTGAGCGCAGCCCTTAACTATGGCTACACCTTC. It specifies CASSLSAALNYGYTF.

The CDR3 DNA reads TGCGCCAGCAGCCAAGTCGGGACATCTTATGAAAAACTGTTTTTT. Protein: CASSQVGTSYEKLFF. The genes are TRBV4-1 and TRBJ1-4, with D tentatively TRBD1 (6 bases). V was trimmed by 1 base and J by 6 bases, leaving 12 bases between them. The CDR3 is 15 residues long. CDR1 is MGHRA and CDR2 is YSYEKL in the germline V gene.

V and J are TRBV27 and TRBJ1-1; possibly TRBD1 for D (5 bases). This CDR3 has 14 residues. V dropped 10 bases and J dropped 0 bases, with 15 bases sitting between them. The germline CDR1 and CDR2 sequences are MNHEY and SMNVEV (reference sequence). Here the CDR3 DNA reads TGTGCCACCGGGAGGGCGGGGGTGAACACTGAAGCTTTCTTT. Encoded protein: CATGRAGVNTEAFF.

V and J are TRBV3-1 (or the pseudogene TRBV3-2) and TRBJ1-1, with TRBD1 identical over 7 bases. Germline V gene lookup returns CDR1 LGHDT and CDR2 YNNKEL (reference sequence). This CDR3 comprises 15 residues. Unmatched junction bases numbered 15, after V lost 4 bases and J lost 10 bases. In DNA form, the CDR3 reads TGTGCCAGCAGCCGGGGAACAGGGGTAGTACTCGGAGCTTTCTTT. It specifies CASSRGTGVVLGAFF.

This chain links TRBV10-2 with TRBJ2-2; 11 bases are a match to TRBD2. The CDR3 is made up of 15 amino acids. V lost 6 bases, J lost 1 base, and 1 base stayed unmatched. Germline CDR1 and CDR2: WSHSY and SAAADI. CDR3 amino acids: CASRGLAGNTGELFF. The CDR3 coding sequence is TGCGCCAGCAGAGGACTAGCGGGGAACACCGGGGAGCTGTTTTTT.

The rearrangement links TRBV27 to TRBJ1-1; D is unresolved. Germline V gene lookup returns CDR1 MNHEY and CDR2 SMNVEV (reference sequence). This CDR3 is built from 13 residues. The DNA for the CDR3 is TGTGGGTGCGCGGCCAGCGTGAACACTGAAGCTTTCTTT. The encoded protein is CGCAASVNTEAFF.

The V and J genes are TRBV12-5 and TRBJ1-2, with TRBD1 matching over 7 bases. CDR1 and CDR2 (germline): LGHNT, FRNRAP. V gave up 2 bases and J gave up 8 bases; unmatched junction bases: 8. CDR3 size: 14 residues. This CDR3 reads CASGLSTGARGYTF. CDR3 in DNA: TGTGCTAGTGGTTTGTCCACAGGGGCAAGAGGCTACACCTTC.

This clone was recorded once. CDR3 nucleotides: TGTGCCATCAGTGTTCAGGGGTCAACACTCTCCTACGAGCAGTACTTC. It encodes CAISVQGSTLSYEQYF. The V gene is TRBV10-3, the J gene TRBJ2-7; TRBD1 is a possible D gene (6 bases). CDR1 ENHRY and CDR2 SYGVKD come from the germline V gene. This CDR3 has 16 residues. V gave up 4 bases and J gave up 0 bases, with 16 bases separating them.

The chain is built from TRBV19 and TRBJ1-2, with 8 bases lining up with TRBD1. CDR3 length equals 13 residues. Germline CDR1 reads LNHDA; CDR2 reads SQIVND (reference sequence). Trimming cost V 6 bases and J 6 bases; bases outside gene matches: 6. The CDR3 loop is CASSETGEDGYTF. For the CDR3, the DNA is TGTGCCAGTAGCGAGACAGGGGAAGATGGCTACACCTTC.

CDR3 bases: TGTGCCAGCAGTCTACCGGGACAAGCCTATGGCTACACCTTC. Protein sequence: CASSLPGQAYGYTF. The V call is TRBV28, the J call TRBJ1-2, with D perhaps matching TRBD1 (6 bases). The V gene lost 5 bases and the J gene lost 4 bases, with 14 bases spanning the gap. Germline assignment: CDR1 MDHEN and CDR2 SYDVKM. This CDR3 region has 14 residues.

The chain recombines TRBV2 with TRBJ1-2; TRBD1 is a possible D gene (5 bases). The CDR3 loop spans 13 amino acids. V was trimmed by 7 bases and J by 8 bases, leaving 17 bases between them. Per the germline V gene, CDR1 is SNHLY and CDR2 is FYNNEI. The CDR3 protein is CASNLWGERGYTF. In DNA, the CDR3 is TGTGCCAGCAACCTCTGGGGGGAGCGAGGCTACACCTTC.

The V gene is TRBV9, the J gene TRBJ2-3; a weak D match, TRBD2 (6 bases). From germline, CDR1 is SGDLS and CDR2 YYNGEE. V shed 0 bases and J shed 3 bases, with 8 bases lying between them. This CDR3 contains 14 residues. CDR3 in DNA: TGTGCCAGCAGCGTAGGTAGCGGAACAGATACGCAGTATTTT. Translation: CASSVGSGTDTQYF.

The J gene is TRBJ1-1, the V gene TRBV7-2; D is uncertain. Germline V CDR1 and CDR2: SGHTA, FQGNSA. The CDR3 has 13 amino acids. V was cut by 3 bases and J by 3 bases, with 8 bases left in between. The CDR3 DNA reads TGTGCCAGCAGCTTCCAATCGGACACTGAAGCTTTCTTT. It codes for CASSFQSDTEAFF.

The rearrangement links TRBV28 to TRBJ1-5; 9 nucleotides line up with TRBD1. CDR1 MDHEN and CDR2 SYDVKM come from the germline V gene. This CDR3 region has 14 residues. J gave up 3 bases and V 7 bases, and 4 bases lay outside the gene matches. CDR3 coding DNA: TGTGCCAGCAACGGACAGGGGTACAATCAGCCCCAGCATTTT. Amino acid sequence: CASNGQGYNQPQHF.